A single sample is the source of the 16 T cell receptor beta chains below, sequenced in a study of shared clonotypes between healthy human individuals. TCRdb's copy holds only in-frame clones and misses some; the assay was immunoSEQ multiplex PCR. Of roughly 200,000 clones detected, approximately 62% appear once; the ten largest clones hold more than 9%. Sequencing input: memory CD4+ T cells sorted from blood. Noted subset: CD45RA-negative fraction. The source is a young man in good health.

This clone was recorded a few times. The chain is built from TRBV5-5 and TRBJ2-5, with 13 bases lining up with TRBD2. This CDR3 is built from 16 residues. Germline-derived CDR1 and CDR2 are SGHKS and YYEKEE (reference sequence). V lost 4 bases and J lost 7; bases outside the gene matches: 10. CDR3 residues: CASSPTLAGGPATQYF. The CDR3 DNA follows: TGTGCCAGCAGCCCTACACTAGCGGGAGGGCCGGCGACCCAGTACTTC. Using reference TRBV5-5 and TRBJ2-5 for the parts outside the CDR3, the full variable domain is DAGVTQSPTHLIKTRGQQVTLRCSPISGHKSVSWYQQVLGQGPQFIFQYYEKEERGRGNFPDRFSARQFPNYSSELNVNALLLGDSALYLCASSPTLAGGPATQYFGPGTRLLVL.

V gene TRBV29-1 combines with J gene TRBJ2-2, with D possibly being TRBD1 (5 bases). There are 14 residues in the CDR3. V was pared by 2 bases and J by 4 bases, with 11 bases between. The germline V gene encodes CDR1 SQVTM and CDR2 ANQGSEA. The CDR3: CSVERGISTGELFF. CDR3 nucleotides: TGCAGCGTTGAAAGGGGAATATCCACCGGGGAGCTGTTTTTT.

This chain links TRBV11-2 with TRBJ2-1, with 13 bases fitting TRBD2. The germline V gene encodes CDR1 SGHAT and CDR2 FQNNGV. Germline trimming cut 5 bases from V and 11 bases from J; bases unmatched to any gene: 9. The CDR3 covers 15 residues. CDR3 amino acids: CASSPALAGGFQQFF. CDR3 in DNA: TGTGCCAGCAGCCCAGCACTAGCGGGAGGGTTCCAGCAGTTCTTC.

The V gene is TRBV7-2, the J gene TRBJ1-2, with 9 bases lining up with TRBD1. The junction had 18 bases not matched to a gene; V was cut back by 5 bases and J by 8 bases. The CDR3 runs to 17 residues. Germline V gives CDR1 SGHTA, CDR2 FQGNSA. The CDR3 nucleotides are TGTGCCAGCAGCCCAACAGGGGGCGGTCGAATGATCTACGGCTACACCTTC. Translated, it gives CASSPTGGGRMIYGYTF.

This clone has a single count. V usage is TRBV29-1 and J usage is TRBJ1-1; D is perhaps TRBD1 (6 bases). V was clipped by 4 bases and J by 10 bases, with 19 bases between them. This CDR3 spans 13 amino acids. Per germline, CDR1 SQVTM and CDR2 ANQGSEA. This CDR3 reads CSVATGMRSGAFF. CDR3 coding DNA: TGCAGCGTTGCAACAGGGATGAGGTCGGGAGCTTTCTTT.

About this clone: The germline gene is not matched at one end of the junction; a read error may be the cause. V is TRBV14 and J is TRBJ1-2; 7 positions agree with TRBD1. This CDR3 has 11 residues. In germline, CDR1 is SGHDN, CDR2 FVKESK. The CDR3 DNA reads TGTGCCAGCAGCCACTCGGGACAGATCGTCTTC. Its protein is CASSHSGQIVF.

In its sample, this clone was seen a few times. This CDR3 is CASRTGQSTDTQYF. As DNA, the CDR3 is TGTGCCAGCAGGACTGGCCAAAGCACAGATACGCAGTATTTT. The rearrangement joins TRBV25-1 to TRBJ2-3; no clear D. The CDR3 covers 14 residues. The germline gives CDR1 MGHDK, CDR2 SYGVNS. The V end was cut by 6 bases, the J end by 0 bases, with 10 bases between.

The genes are TRBV11-2 and TRBJ2-1; the D gene could be TRBD1 or TRBD2 (6 bases each). The germline gives CDR1 SGHAT, CDR2 FQNNGV. The CDR3 has 17 amino acids. V was pared by 5 bases and J by 2 bases, with 19 bases between. The CDR3 region is CASSLTGAGGTYNEQFF. CDR3 sequence (DNA): TGTGCCAGCAGCCTAACGGGGGCAGGCGGTACCTACAATGAGCAGTTCTTC.

This clone was observed at least ten times. J is TRBJ2-1 and V is TRBV27, with no clear D. V lost 6 bases to trimming and J lost 5 bases, with 17 bases between them. The germline V gene has CDR1 MNHEY and CDR2 SMNVEV (reference sequence). The CDR3 has 15 amino acids. CDR3 residues: CASSLRRTSDNEQFF. In nucleotides, the CDR3 is TGTGCCAGCAGCTTGCGGCGTACTTCCGACAATGAGCAGTTCTTC.

This clone occurred once. The chain links TRBV11-2 to TRBJ2-4; TRBD1 or TRBD2 may be the D gene (6 bases each). V lost 4 bases and J 1 base, leaving 14 bases between the germline ends. Germline CDR1 and CDR2: SGHAT and FQNNGV. There are 16 residues in the CDR3. As DNA, the CDR3 is TGTGCCAGCAGCTGGGTCTCGGGGGCGGCCAAAAACATTCAGTACTTC. Translating it yields CASSWVSGAAKNIQYF.

CDR3 loop: CASSFFRGKLFF. Written as DNA, the CDR3 is TGTGCCAGCAGTTTCTTTCGGGGAAAGCTGTTTTTT. The V gene is TRBV28, the J gene TRBJ2-2, with D possibly being TRBD2 (5 bases). With 3 bases removed from V and 12 bases from J, the gap between germline ends came to 11 bases. Germline V gene lookup returns CDR1 MDHEN and CDR2 SYDVKM. CDR3 length: 12 amino acids.

This clone has more than one count but fewer than ten. This chain connects TRBV27 to TRBJ2-4; D gene uncertain. The CDR3 has 12 amino acids. Trimming shortened V by 4 bases and J by 8 bases, and 9 bases separated the two germline ends. Germline CDR1 MNHEY, CDR2 SMNVEV (reference sequence). CDR3 coding DNA: TGTGCCAGCAGTTGGCGTGGGGACATTCAGTACTTC. Amino acids: CASSWRGDIQYF.

J is TRBJ1-5 and V is TRBV23-1; the D is unclear. TRBV23-1 is an ORF; its function is uncertain. V was pared by 3 bases and J by 0 bases, with 12 bases between. This CDR3 has 16 residues. CDR3 amino acids: CASSHPRHYSNQPQHF. CDR3 nucleotide sequence: TGCGCCAGCAGTCACCCCCGGCATTATAGCAATCAGCCCCAGCATTTT.

The rearrangement uses TRBV14 and TRBJ2-2; the D gene is possibly TRBD1 (5 bases). The CDR3 covers 13 residues. Trimming shortened V by 4 bases and J by 7 bases, and 10 bases separated the two germline ends. Germline-derived CDR1 and CDR2 are SGHDN and FVKESK. The DNA for the CDR3 is TGTGCCAGCAGCCCCAGGGTAATCGGGGAGCTGTTTTTT. It specifies CASSPRVIGELFF.

The chain combines TRBV2 with TRBJ2-2, with D maybe TRBD2 (6 bases). Germline assignment: CDR1 SNHLY and CDR2 FYNNEI. The V end was cut by 2 bases, the J end by 0 bases, with 10 bases between. CDR3 length: 16 amino acids. The CDR3 reads CASSESRGANTGELFF. The CDR3 DNA reads TGTGCCAGCAGTGAAAGCCGCGGGGCGAACACCGGGGAGCTGTTTTTT.

The gene calls are TRBV14 and TRBJ2-4, with a tentative D call TRBD2 (7 bases). V dropped 0 bases and J dropped 0 bases, with 12 bases sitting between them. Germline assignment: CDR1 SGHDN and CDR2 FVKESK. This CDR3 spans 17 amino acids. For the CDR3, the DNA is TGTGCCAGCAGCCAAGATCGGGGGGCTAGAGCCAAAAACATTCAGTACTTC. It encodes CASSQDRGARAKNIQYF. Combining the CDR3 with reference TRBV14 and TRBJ2-4 gives the whole variable domain EAGVTQFPSHSVIEKGQTVTLRCDPISGHDNLYWYRRVMGKEIKFLLHFVKESKQDESGMPNNRFLAERTGGTYSTLKVQPAELEDSGVYFCASSQDRGARAKNIQYFGAGTRLSVL.